This T cell receptor (beta chain) was documented in a study of blood T cell repertoires in COVID-19. Study details: Italy, Spain and the United States were the sources of the convalescent and acute COVID-19 samples.

This CDR3 is 14 amino acids long. Looked up from germline, CDR1 is SGDLS and CDR2 is YYNGEE. The germline V and J ends were trimmed by 0 bases and 7 bases, with 13 bases remaining between them. In the study's own analysis: Estimation of nucleated cell counts relied on the amplification of reference gene primers. TCRdb keeps only in-frame clones here, not all; method: immunoSEQ multiplex PCR. Clone size and the V and J calls come from that table; the DNA yielded D and trimming. Of about 290,000 clones listed, 86% are singletons. The clonotype comes from a young woman with active or convalescent COVID-19. The genes are TRBV9 and TRBJ1-1, with D perhaps TRBD1 (5 bases). The specimen sequenced was peripheral blood. The CDR3 DNA is TGTGCCAGCAGCGTAGGGGGCGAGGCGGTTGAAGCTTTCTTT. It is translated as CASSVGGEAVEAFF.